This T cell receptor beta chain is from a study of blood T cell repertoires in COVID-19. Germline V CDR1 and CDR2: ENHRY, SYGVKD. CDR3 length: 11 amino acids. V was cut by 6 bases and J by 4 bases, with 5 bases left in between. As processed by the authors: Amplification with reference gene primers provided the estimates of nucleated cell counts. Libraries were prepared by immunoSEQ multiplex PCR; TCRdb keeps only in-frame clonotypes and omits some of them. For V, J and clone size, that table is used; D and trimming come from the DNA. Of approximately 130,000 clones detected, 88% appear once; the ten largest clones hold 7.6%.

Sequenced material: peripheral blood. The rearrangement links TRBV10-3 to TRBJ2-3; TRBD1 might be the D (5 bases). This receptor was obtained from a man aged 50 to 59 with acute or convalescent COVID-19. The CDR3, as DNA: TGTGCCATCAGCAGGGCAGATACGCAGTATTTT. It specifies CAISRADTQYF.